This T cell receptor (beta chain) appears in the sequencing data of a study of cytomegalovirus exposure and HLA in healthy donors. Produced via immunoSEQ multiplex PCR; TCRdb's table is partial and in-frame only. The sample yields over 120,000 clones, roughly nine tenths seen once. The donors were members of the validation cohort comprising some 130 subjects, separate from the roughly 640-subject first cohort. This clone turned up a few times. Its specificity is unknown. The CDR3 contains 15 residues. Between the trimmed V and J ends, which lost 7 bases and 2 bases, there was a span of 17 bases. Germline CDR1 SGHRS, CDR2 YFSETQ. Study-wide results and caveats: Some TCR beta chains (more than 150 of them) were listed as cytomegalovirus-associated. Specificity for CMV antigens was confirmed in vitro for three of the CMV-associated chains.

This TCR derives from a woman aged 18-29 years in good health and CMV-seropositive. Sequenced sample: PBMCs. J is TRBJ2-3 and V is TRBV5-1; possible D gene TRBD2, 5 bases. Here the CDR3 reads CASQPRGLFTDTQYF. As DNA, the CDR3 is TGCGCCAGCCAACCGCGCGGGTTATTCACAGATACGCAGTATTTT. The full variable domain, rest sourced from reference TRBV5-1 and TRBJ2-3, is KAGVTQTPRYLIKTRGQQVTLSCSPISGHRSVSWYQQTPGQGLQFLFEYFSETQRNKGNFPGRFSGRQFSNSRSEMNVSTLELGDSALYLCASQPRGLFTDTQYFGPGTRLTVL.